This TCR beta chain emerged from a study of CD8 T cells in Susac syndrome. An input of roughly 0.5 to 1 ug of RNA was subjected to reverse transcription using random hexamers. Amplification of TCR beta CDR3 used immunoSEQ multiplex PCR across 54 Vbeta and 13 Jbeta. TCRdb redid the calling of the immunoSEQ multiplex PCR reads with MiXCR, one entry per CDR3 protein. The sample holds 150,000 or so distinct CDR3 sequences; around 90% are singletons and the top ten take around 0.075%. The authors carried out high-throughput sequencing of TCR beta. They applied it to CD8+ and CD4+ T cells obtained from blood. Healthy donors formed controls matched for age and sex. In contrast to the negatively isolated CD8+ and CD4+ T cells, TEMRA cells were FACS-enriched. CDR1 DFQATT and CDR2 SNEGSKA come from the germline V gene (reference sequence). V lost 0 bases to trimming and J lost 4 bases; unmatched junction nucleotides: 13. The CDR3 totals 17 residues.

The V and J genes are TRBV20-1 and TRBJ2-3, with 7 bases that match TRBD2. The specimen sequenced was CD4+ T cells from PBMCs. The receptor was derived from a human donor in good health. Here the CDR3 reads CSARDPRLAGGADTQYF. The CDR3 DNA reads as TGCAGTGCTAGAGATCCAAGACTAGCCGGGGGTGCAGATACGCAGTATTTT.